This T cell receptor beta chain was sequenced for a study of blood T cell repertoires in COVID-19. As handled by the study authors: Cell counts per sample came from amplifying reference gene primers. Assay: immunoSEQ multiplex PCR; the TCRdb copy retains only in-frame clones and omits some. V and J calls and clone size are as listed in that table; D and trimming were resolved from the DNA. The sample includes fewer than 450,000 clones, 70% to 90% of them seen just once. Germline CDR1 DFQATT, CDR2 SNEGSKA (reference sequence). The CDR3 spans 15 residues. V gave up 4 bases and J gave up 4 bases, with 14 bases separating them. Participants were aged 18 to 89 years, lived in roughly 25 US areas, and enrolled virtually. Each recovered donor of Cohort 3 presented with two negative PCRs, clearance, or symptom resolution.

This sequence joins TRBV20-1 and TRBJ1-6; D is undetermined. The origin of this receptor is a woman aged 18-29 years who had recovered from COVID-19. Sequencing was carried out using PBMCs or T cells enriched from blood (not recorded which). The CDR3 DNA sequence: TGCAGTGCTATTGAGCGGAGGGCATATAATTCACCCCTCCACTTT. Translation: CSAIERRAYNSPLHF.